One and the same sample provided the 14 T cell receptor beta chains below, sequenced in a study of blood T cell repertoires in COVID-19. Generated by immunoSEQ multiplex PCR, the TCRdb table keeps only in-frame clones and is missing some. The sample has hundreds of thousands of clones, around 91% seen once. The sequencing input was peripheral blood. All receptors derive from a woman aged 55 to 70 with acute or convalescent COVID-19.

This chain connects TRBV27 to TRBJ1-2, with 9 bases matching TRBD1. J was trimmed by 1 base and V by 6 bases; bases with no gene match: 3. In germline, CDR1 is MNHEY, CDR2 SMNVEV (reference sequence). The length of the CDR3 is 14 residues. Here the CDR3 reads CASRRTGVNYGYTF. In DNA form, the CDR3 reads TGTGCCAGCAGACGGACAGGGGTTAACTATGGCTACACCTTC.

V and J are TRBV5-5 and TRBJ2-7, with TRBD1 identical over 9 bases. V dropped 5 bases and J dropped 2; count of bases not matched to a gene: 2. The CDR3 has 13 amino acids. From germline, CDR1 is SGHKS and CDR2 YYEKEE (reference sequence). The CDR3 DNA is TGTGCCAGCAGATGGGACAGGGCCTACGAGCAGTACTTC. Its translation: CASRWDRAYEQYF.

This clone came up once. The DNA of the CDR3 is TGTGCCAGCACGGTAGCTGGAACCTACGAGCAGTACTTC. This codes for CASTVAGTYEQYF. This rearrangement joins TRBV6-5 to TRBJ2-7; D is unresolved. Germline assignment: CDR1 MNHEY and CDR2 SVGAGI. The CDR3 extends over 13 amino acids. Trimming stripped 7 bases from V and 2 bases from J, with 12 bases between.

This sequence joins TRBV12-5 and TRBJ2-3, with 9 nucleotides matching TRBD1. The CDR3 sequence is 14 residues long. V lost 7 bases and J lost 4; bases outside the gene matches: 6. CDR1 is LGHNT and CDR2 is FRNRAP in the germline V gene. For the CDR3, the DNA is TGTGCTAGTGCCCCGGACAGGGGAGCAGATACGCAGTATTTT. Amino acids: CASAPDRGADTQYF.

The V call is TRBV7-3, the J call TRBJ2-1; TRBD2 aligns across 12 bases. The V gene's germline CDR1 is SGHTA and CDR2 FQGTGA. The CDR3 consists of 23 residues. After removal of 1 base from V and 1 base from J, the junction contained 20 bases not matched to a gene. The CDR3 is CASSLIARAGTSGHYVSYNEQFF. In nucleotides, the CDR3 is TGTGCCAGCAGCTTAATCGCTCGGGCAGGGACTAGCGGGCATTACGTTTCCTACAATGAGCAGTTCTTC.

This clone was counted between two and nine times. The chain has TRBV28 and TRBJ1-1; possible D gene TRBD1, 6 bases. There are 16 residues in the CDR3. Germline lookup yields CDR1 MDHEN and CDR2 SYDVKM. V shed 3 bases and J shed 0 bases, with 14 bases lying between them. In DNA form, the CDR3 reads TGTGCCAGCAGTTTCGTCAGGGGACGAGTGAACACTGAAGCTTTCTTT. It is translated as CASSFVRGRVNTEAFF.

The chain recombines TRBV19 with TRBJ1-5; tentative D call: TRBD1 (5 bases). Germline CDR1 and CDR2: LNHDA and SQIVND (reference sequence). The CDR3 contains 16 residues. Trimming stripped 3 bases from V and 1 base from J, with 13 bases between. CDR3 amino acids: CASSIEKGVSNQPQHF. The CDR3 DNA sequence: TGTGCCAGTAGTATCGAGAAAGGGGTGAGCAATCAGCCCCAGCATTTT.

The CDR3 DNA reads TGTGCCAGCAGCCAAGGAACGTACCATCAGACCTTC. Protein product: CASSQGTYHQTF. The V call is TRBV3-1 (or the pseudogene TRBV3-2), the J call TRBJ1-2; no clear D gene. The CDR3 runs to 12 residues. The V and J ends lost 1 base and 14 bases respectively, with 14 bases between them. Germline assignment: CDR1 LGHDT and CDR2 YNNKEL (reference sequence).

The V call is TRBV6-5, the J call TRBJ1-2; 8 bases are shared with TRBD1. The CDR3 has 14 amino acids. In germline, CDR1 is MNHEY, CDR2 SVGAGI. The trim removed 2 bases at V and 8 bases at J, leaving 7 bases unmatched. CDR3 nucleotide sequence: TGTGCCAGCAGTTACGGGGCAGGGGGCTTCGGCTACACCTTC. Encoded protein: CASSYGAGGFGYTF.

The chain links TRBV4-1 to TRBJ1-6, with D maybe TRBD1 (6 bases). Germline CDR1 is MGHRA and CDR2 is YSYEKL. The CDR3 extends over 18 amino acids. With 1 base removed from V and 6 bases from J, the gap between germline ends came to 19 bases. For the CDR3, the DNA is TGCGCCAGCAGCCAAGGGCGGAATGCAGGGGCGGGTAATTCACCCCTCCACTTT. Protein product: CASSQGRNAGAGNSPLHF.

The table lists this clone with a few counts. The chain is built from TRBV9 and TRBJ1-2; 7 nucleotides align to TRBD1. J was trimmed by 3 bases and V by 3 bases; bases with no gene match: 2. Germline V gene sequence: CDR1 SGDLS, CDR2 YYNGEE. This CDR3 has 13 amino acids. The CDR3 spells CASSEGTDYGYTF. CDR3 nucleotides: TGTGCCAGCAGCGAGGGGACAGACTATGGCTACACCTTC.

This chain joins TRBV18 and TRBJ2-1; 10 positions match TRBD2. CDR1 KGHSH and CDR2 LQKENI come from the germline V gene. V gave up 6 bases and J gave up 2 bases; unmatched junction bases: 10. The CDR3 runs 17 residues. CDR3 DNA sequence: TGTGCCAGCTCCCGACGAGGTCTAGCGGGGGCCTACAATGAGCAGTTCTTC. Amino acid sequence: CASSRRGLAGAYNEQFF.

J is TRBJ1-1 and V is TRBV9, with no clear D. The germline V gene encodes CDR1 SGDLS and CDR2 YYNGEE. The V gene lost 0 bases and the J gene lost 2 bases, with 11 bases spanning the gap. The length of the CDR3 is 15 residues. Here the CDR3 reads CASSVVVAKNTEAFF. The DNA for the CDR3 is TGTGCCAGCAGCGTAGTTGTGGCCAAAAACACTGAAGCTTTCTTT.

V is TRBV28 and J is TRBJ1-5; TRBD1 might be the D (5 bases). The CDR3 runs 16 residues. Between the trimmed V and J ends, which lost 1 base and 2 bases, there was a span of 12 bases. Germline V gives CDR1 MDHEN, CDR2 SYDVKM. CDR3 DNA sequence: TGTGCCAGCAGTTTATTCGGGGGTGCGGGCAATCAGCCCCAGCATTTT. Its protein product is CASSLFGGAGNQPQHF. The complete variable domain, with remaining parts taken from reference TRBV28 and TRBJ1-5, reads DVKVTQSSRYLVKRTGEKVFLECVQDMDHENMFWYRQDPGLGLRLIYFSYDVKMKEKGDIPEGYSVSREKKERFSLILESASTNQTSMYLCASSLFGGAGNQPQHFGDGTRLSIL.